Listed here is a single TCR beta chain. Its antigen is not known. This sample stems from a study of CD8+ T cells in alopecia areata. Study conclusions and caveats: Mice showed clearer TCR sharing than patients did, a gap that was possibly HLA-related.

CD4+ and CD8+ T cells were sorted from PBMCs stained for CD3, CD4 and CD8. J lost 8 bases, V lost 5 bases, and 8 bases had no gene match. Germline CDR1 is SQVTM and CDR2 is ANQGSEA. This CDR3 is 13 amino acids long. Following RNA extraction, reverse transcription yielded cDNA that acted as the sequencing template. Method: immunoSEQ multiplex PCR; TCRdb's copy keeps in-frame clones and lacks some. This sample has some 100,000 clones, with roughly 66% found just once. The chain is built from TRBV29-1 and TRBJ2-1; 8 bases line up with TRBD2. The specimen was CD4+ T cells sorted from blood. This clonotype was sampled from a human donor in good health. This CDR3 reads CSVSAPGGYEQFF. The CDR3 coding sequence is TGCAGCGTTTCGGCTCCGGGGGGGTATGAGCAGTTCTTC.